These 26 T cell receptor beta chains were all obtained from the same sample, sequenced in a study of breast tumors, draining lymph nodes, adjacent tissues. TCRdb processed the multiplex PCR reads anew with MiXCR; each CDR3 protein has one entry. The repertoire has under 250,000 distinct CDR3 sequences, about 30% of them found once; the top ten carry just over 1.4%. Breast cancer patients provided tissue from their axillary draining lymph nodes. Sequencing was carried out using axillary lymph node tissue. The receptors stem from a female donor with breast cancer. Some clones in this sample may be carry-over from other donors' samples.

By share of the sample, this clonotype is medium-sized (0.01 to 0.1%). The chain uses TRBV2 and TRBJ2-3; 9 bases fit TRBD2. This CDR3 contains 15 residues. Germline V gene sequence: CDR1 SNHLY, CDR2 FYNNEI. Trimming cost V 8 bases and J 0 bases; bases outside gene matches: 6. CDR3 DNA: TGTGCCAGCTGCCCCGGGACTAGCAGCACAGATACGCAGTATTTT. Protein product: CASCPGTSSTDTQYF.

This clonotype was seen more than once but under ten times. A much larger clone lies one base from this, so it may be a read error. This chain uses TRBV7-7 with TRBJ2-5, with 11 bases lining up with TRBD2. CDR1 and CDR2 from the germline V gene are SSHAT and FNYEAQ (reference sequence). The CDR3 runs 17 residues. The CDR3 bases are TGTGCTAGCAGCTTAGCCGTGGGTAGCGGGAGGGCAGAGCCCCAGTACTTC. Protein product: CASSLAVGSGRAEPQYF.

This clonotype has ten or more counts. The CDR3 DNA reads TGCAGCGTTGAATTGTGGAAAATGGGCTCCTACGAGCAGTACTTC. Residues: CSVELWKMGSYEQYF. The chain carries TRBV29-1 and TRBJ2-7; D is uncertain. With 2 bases removed from V and 0 bases from J, the gap between germline ends came to 14 bases. The CDR3 contains 15 residues. CDR1 and CDR2 (germline): SQVTM, ANQGSEA.

Regarding this clonotype: A much more abundant neighbour one base away suggests this may be a read error. Here the CDR3 omits its conserved ending phenylalanine or tryptophan, so a read error is the likely source. The chain links TRBV29-1 to TRBJ1-1; tentatively, D is TRBD1 (5 bases). Germline CDR1 reads SQVTM; CDR2 reads ANQGSEA. V lost 7 bases, J lost 5 bases, and 14 bases lay in between. This CDR3 spans 12 amino acids. The CDR3 reads CSADQGVTEAFL. DNA of the CDR3: TGCAGCGCGGACCAAGGGGTAACTGAAGCTTTCCTT.

This clonotype has at least ten counts. V gene TRBV7-3 combines with J gene TRBJ2-2, with TRBD1 identical over 8 bases. The germline CDR1 and CDR2 sequences are SGHTA and FQGTGA. The CDR3 length is 17 residues. The J segment lost 3 bases and the V segment lost 7 bases, leaving 13 bases of the junction unmatched. CDR3 sequence (DNA): TGTGCCAGCACCCCCTCGCCCAGGGGGCACGACACCGGGGAGCTGTTTTTT. It yields the protein CASTPSPRGHDTGELFF.

This clonotype was seen many times. V usage is TRBV5-1 and J usage is TRBJ2-7; 11 bases are a match to TRBD2. The length of the CDR3 is 21 residues. V lost 2 bases, J lost 5 bases, and 24 bases stayed unmatched. Per the germline V gene, CDR1 is SGHRS and CDR2 is YFSETQ. The CDR3 sequence: CASSFRQGIDTIAGGLHEQYF. The CDR3 bases are TGCGCCAGCAGCTTTCGACAGGGGATAGACACGATAGCGGGAGGGCTCCACGAGCAGTACTTC.

To note about this clonotype: Mismatch with germline at one junction end may stem from a read error. The V call is TRBV11-2, the J call TRBJ2-5; 12 nucleotides match TRBD2. This CDR3 has 15 amino acids. CDR1 is SGHAT and CDR2 is FQNNGV in the germline V gene. The CDR3 loop reads CASSSGTSGLETQYF. The CDR3 bases are TGTGCCAGTAGCTCCGGGACTAGCGGGTTAGAGACCCAGTACTTC.

In its sample, this clonotype was seen many times. This chain uses TRBV20-1 with TRBJ2-2; D not resolved. Germline CDR1 DFQATT, CDR2 SNEGSKA (reference sequence). V was trimmed by 6 bases and J by 0 bases, leaving 8 bases between them. The CDR3 runs 13 residues. The CDR3 loop is CSATVANTGELFF. Written as DNA, the CDR3 is TGCAGTGCCACGGTCGCGAACACCGGGGAGCTGTTTTTT.

This sequence joins TRBV13 and TRBJ1-3, with a possible D match to TRBD1 (6 bases). Germline V gene lookup returns CDR1 PRHDT and CDR2 FYEKMQ (reference sequence). The CDR3 is made up of 17 amino acids. The V end was cut by 2 bases, the J end by 2 bases, with 16 bases between. The CDR3 region is CASSLIGGVVAGNTIYF. CDR3 DNA: TGTGCCAGCAGCTTAATAGGGGGGGTGGTGGCTGGAAACACCATATATTTT. Variable domain in full (rest from reference TRBV13 and TRBJ1-3): AAGVIQSPRHLIKEKRETATLKCYPIPRHDTVYWYQQGPGQDPQFLISFYEKMQSDKGSIPDRFSAQQFSDYHSELNMSSLELGDSALYFCASSLIGGVVAGNTIYFGEGSWLTVV.

As for this clonotype: The junction and the germline gene differ at one end; a read error may be behind it. The chain recombines TRBV6-2 or TRBV6-3 with TRBJ2-7, with 14 bases that match TRBD2. The germline gives CDR1 MNHEY, CDR2 SVGEGT. The CDR3 loop spans 15 amino acids. CDR3 amino acids: CTSMLGLAGDYEQYF. CDR3 DNA sequence: TGTACCAGCATGCTGGGACTAGCGGGAGACTACGAGCAGTACTTC.

This clonotype was detected only a few times. V usage is TRBV5-5 and J usage is TRBJ1-1; no firm D call. CDR3 length: 11 residues. V lost 9 bases and J lost 5, with 11 bases in between. Germline CDR1 is SGHKS and CDR2 is YYEKEE (reference sequence). This CDR3 is CANTPGTEAFF. The CDR3 DNA reads as TGTGCCAACACCCCTGGGACTGAAGCTTTCTTT.

The chain links TRBV7-8 to TRBJ2-3; TRBD1 agrees at 7 bases. The J call may be in error: the DNA end matches TRBJ1-5 better. The CDR3 spans 15 residues. Germline CDR1 SGHVS, CDR2 FQNEAQ. This CDR3 is CASSVLLGGPDTQHF. CDR3 DNA sequence: TGTGCCAGCAGCGTCCTTTTAGGGGGCCCAGATACGCAGCATTTT.

This clonotype was counted at least ten times. The chain employs TRBV19 and TRBJ2-3, with D unclear. The V and J ends lost 4 bases and 0 bases respectively, with 8 bases between them. CDR3 size: 14 residues. The germline V gene encodes CDR1 LNHDA and CDR2 SQIVND (reference sequence). The CDR3 nucleotides read TGTGCCAGTAGTAAAAAACGAAGCACAGATACGCAGTATTTT. It translates to CASSKKRSTDTQYF.

This clonotype was seen more than once but under ten times. This may be a read error: a much more frequent sequence differs by one nucleotide. The gene calls are TRBV25-1 and TRBJ1-3; no clear D. The length of the CDR3 is 14 residues. Germline CDR1 and CDR2: MGHDK and SYGVNS. V lost 6 bases and J 0 bases, leaving 9 bases between the germline ends. The CDR3 sequence is CASRDSYSGNTIYF. DNA for the CDR3: TGTGCCAGCAGGGACTCTTACTCTGGAAACACCATATATTTT.

The sample holds many counts of this clonotype. The rearrangement links TRBV6-6 to TRBJ2-3, with TRBD1 identical over 9 bases. Germline V CDR1 and CDR2: MNHNY, SVGAGI (reference sequence). V dropped 6 bases and J dropped 1; count of bases not matched to a gene: 2. The length of the CDR3 is 14 residues. For the CDR3, the DNA is TGTGCCAGCAGACGGGACAGGGGCACAGATACGCAGTATTTT. Amino acids: CASRRDRGTDTQYF.

This clonotype has ten or more counts. The gene calls are TRBV7-9 and TRBJ2-1; tentative D call: TRBD2 (6 bases). Per the germline V gene, CDR1 is SEHNR and CDR2 is FQNEAQ (reference sequence). This CDR3 has 14 residues. V dropped 3 bases and J dropped 3 bases, with 9 bases sitting between them. The CDR3: CASSFGDFYNEQFF. CDR3 DNA sequence: TGTGCCAGCAGCTTTGGGGACTTCTACAATGAGCAGTTCTTC.

This clonotype was counted a few times. The V gene is TRBV9, the J gene TRBJ1-2; D may be TRBD1 (5 bases). V was pared by 3 bases and J by 4 bases, with 31 bases between. Germline CDR1 SGDLS, CDR2 YYNGEE. This CDR3 region has 20 residues. This CDR3 reads CASSASPQTDALITFYGYTF. Here the CDR3 DNA reads TGTGCCAGCAGCGCATCACCCCAGACAGACGCACTCATAACCTTCTATGGCTACACCTTC.

In its sample, this clonotype was seen many times. The chain employs TRBV19 and TRBJ2-7, with D perhaps TRBD1 or TRBD2 (5 bases each). CDR1 and CDR2 (germline): LNHDA, SQIVND (reference sequence). CDR3 size: 16 residues. V was trimmed by 1 base and J by 0 bases, leaving 13 bases between them. CDR3 coding DNA: TGTGCCAGTAGTATAGCGCAGGGCGGGCGCTCCTACGAGCAGTACTTC. Its protein product is CASSIAQGGRSYEQYF. The variable domain in full, with the rest retrieved from reference TRBV19 and TRBJ2-7, is DGGITQSPKYLFRKEGQNVTLSCEQNLNHDAMYWYRQDPGQGLRLIYYSQIVNDFQKGDIAEGYSVSREKKESFPLTVTSAQKNPTAFYLCASSIAQGGRSYEQYFGPGTRLTVT.

This clonotype has a single count. V is TRBV29-1 and J is TRBJ1-4, with no clear D. Per the germline V gene, CDR1 is SQVTM and CDR2 is ANQGSEA. This CDR3 region has 12 residues. The V and J ends lost 1 base and 8 bases respectively, with 8 bases between them. The CDR3: CSVEVMNEKLFF. The CDR3, as DNA: TGCAGCGTTGAAGTGATGAACGAAAAACTGTTTTTT.

This chain uses TRBV29-1 with TRBJ1-5; D is possibly TRBD1 (5 bases). From germline, CDR1 is SQVTM and CDR2 ANQGSEA. The CDR3 covers 14 residues. Trimming left V 6 bases short and J 3 bases short, with 15 bases between. The DNA for the CDR3 is TGCAGCGTGTTGGACGGGGGATTCAATCAGCCCCAGCATTTT. It yields the protein CSVLDGGFNQPQHF.

The count of this clonotype is one. The rearrangement uses TRBV27 and TRBJ1-2; D may be TRBD1 (5 bases). Germline V gene sequence: CDR1 MNHEY, CDR2 SMNVEV (reference sequence). The CDR3 is 15 amino acids. The germline V and J ends were trimmed by 3 bases and 4 bases, with 15 bases remaining between them. In DNA, the CDR3 is TGTGCCAGCAGTTTTTCCCAAACAGGCAGCTATGGCTACACCTTC. The encoded protein is CASSFSQTGSYGYTF.

This chain uses TRBV24-1 with TRBJ2-6; D ambiguous. The CDR3 sequence is 13 residues long. The germline V gene has CDR1 KGHDR and CDR2 SFDVKD. Trimming removed 7 bases from V and 5 bases from J, with 8 bases in between. The CDR3 coding sequence is TGTGCCACCAGCATCGACAGGGCCAACGTCCTGACTTTC. Its translation: CATSIDRANVLTF.

With respect to this clonotype: The CDR3 does not end in the conserved phenylalanine or tryptophan, so this is likely a read error. The DNA is omitted, as the CDR3 cannot be located on it reliably, and the CDR3 follows TCRdb's listing. The chain recombines TRBV12-3 or TRBV12-4 with TRBJ2-5; the table calls TRBD2, which could not be checked here. The CDR3 sequence runs 10 residues, both termini included. CDR3 residues: CASSLGIRTS.

V gene TRBV18 combines with J gene TRBJ1-3; unclear D gene. V lost 2 bases, J lost 0 bases, and 5 bases lay in between. CDR1 and CDR2 (germline): KGHSH, LQKENI. The CDR3 contains 14 residues. The CDR3 is CASSPVDSGNTIYF. CDR3 bases: TGTGCCAGCTCACCAGTGGACTCTGGAAACACCATATATTTT.

The table lists this clonotype with many counts. The genes are TRBV4-2 and TRBJ2-1; D ambiguous. The CDR3 contains 14 residues. V shed 8 bases and J shed 1 base, with 12 bases lying between them. The germline CDR1 and CDR2 sequences are LGHNA and YNFKEQ. The CDR3 here is CASRDVGSYNEQFF. DNA for the CDR3: TGTGCCAGCCGTGATGTAGGGTCCTACAATGAGCAGTTCTTC.

There are many counts of this clonotype. The chain joins TRBV7-2 to TRBJ2-7; 9 positions agree with TRBD1. The CDR3 consists of 16 residues. The germline V gene has CDR1 SGHTA and CDR2 FQGNSA. V shed 4 bases and J 2 bases; nucleotides not matched to a gene: 9. The CDR3: CASSSRWGTGPYEQYF. CDR3 nucleotide sequence: TGTGCCAGCAGCTCCCGTTGGGGGACAGGGCCCTACGAGCAGTACTTC.